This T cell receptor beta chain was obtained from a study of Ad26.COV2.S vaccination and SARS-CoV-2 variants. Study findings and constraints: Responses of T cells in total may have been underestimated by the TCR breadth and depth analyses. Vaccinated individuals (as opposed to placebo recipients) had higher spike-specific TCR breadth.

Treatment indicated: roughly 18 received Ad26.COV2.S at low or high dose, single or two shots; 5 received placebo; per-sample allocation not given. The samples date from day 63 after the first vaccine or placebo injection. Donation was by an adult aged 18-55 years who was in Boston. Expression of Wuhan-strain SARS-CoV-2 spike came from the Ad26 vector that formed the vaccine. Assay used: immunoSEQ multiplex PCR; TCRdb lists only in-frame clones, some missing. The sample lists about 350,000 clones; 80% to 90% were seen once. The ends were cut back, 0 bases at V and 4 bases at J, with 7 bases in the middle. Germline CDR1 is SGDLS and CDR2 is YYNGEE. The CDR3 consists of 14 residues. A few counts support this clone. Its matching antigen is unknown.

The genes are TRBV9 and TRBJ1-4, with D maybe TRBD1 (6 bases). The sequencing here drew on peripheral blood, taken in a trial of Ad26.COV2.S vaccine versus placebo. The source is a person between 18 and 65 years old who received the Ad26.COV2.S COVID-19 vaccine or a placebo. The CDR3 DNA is TGTGCCAGCAGCGTAGGACAGGATAATGAAAAACTGTTTTTT. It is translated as CASSVGQDNEKLFF.